The 31 T cell receptor beta chains presented below share a single source sample, sequenced in a study of blood T cell repertoires in COVID-19 (dated by TCRdb to 2018 to 2021). The library was prepared using the immunoSEQ multiplex PCR assay. Drawn from immuneACCESS, this table holds only the in-frame rearrangements with V and J called that TCRdb kept. Clones are partly lost; checked studies trace under half to an unresolved V gene and leave the rest unexplained. For this sample the table gives about 230,000 clones, of which 65% to 90% were detected only once. The ten largest clones add up to approximately 7% of the sample. Input material: peripheral blood. The receptors were gathered from a woman in her forties or fifties with acute or convalescent COVID-19.

Turning to this clone: Germline and junction disagree at one end, which may indicate a read error. The V gene is TRBV5-5, the J gene TRBJ2-1; TRBD2 aligns across 12 bases. The CDR3 has 18 amino acids. Per the germline V gene, CDR1 is SGHKS and CDR2 is YYEKEE (reference sequence). The CDR3 loop reads CATSSRTSGASSYNEQFF. Written as DNA, the CDR3 is TGTGCCACCAGCTCTAGGACTAGCGGGGCCTCCTCCTACAATGAGCAGTTCTTC.

This chain uses TRBV6-2 or TRBV6-3 with TRBJ2-7, with a possible D match to TRBD1 (5 bases). The germline gives CDR1 MNHEY, CDR2 SVGEGT. Trimming cost V 3 bases and J 2 bases, with 14 bases left between them. The CDR3 covers 15 residues. CDR3 residues: CASSYRGEPPYEQYF. Written as DNA, the CDR3 is TGTGCCAGCAGTTATAGGGGTGAGCCCCCCTACGAGCAGTACTTC.

The rearrangement joins TRBV3-1 (or the pseudogene TRBV3-2) to TRBJ1-4; 9 bases align to TRBD1. Trimming at V came to 6 bases and at J to 7 bases, leaving 6 bases not matched to a gene. CDR1 and CDR2 from the germline V gene are LGHDT and YNNKEL (reference sequence). This CDR3 contains 14 residues. As DNA, the CDR3 is TGTGCCAGCAGTCCGGGACAGGGTGGTGAAAAACTGTTTTTT. Translated, it gives CASSPGQGGEKLFF.

This sequence joins TRBV7-8 and TRBJ2-7, with TRBD2 matching over 8 bases. The V and J ends lost 5 bases and 2 bases, in that order; junction bases with no gene match: 26. From germline, CDR1 is SGHVS and CDR2 FQNEAQ. The CDR3 is made up of 21 amino acids. Here the CDR3 DNA reads TGTGCCAGCAGCCCCCCCTTGGGAAGGGGAGCGGGAGAAATCCGAACCTACGAGCAGTACTTC. Its translation: CASSPPLGRGAGEIRTYEQYF.

V gene TRBV10-2 combines with J gene TRBJ2-1, with TRBD1 matching over 9 bases. J lost 7 bases, V lost 6 bases, and 13 bases had no gene match. This CDR3 region has 16 residues. The germline V gene has CDR1 WSHSY and CDR2 SAAADI. The CDR3 region has the DNA TGCGCCAGCAGCGACTTTGGGGACAGGGTATCAAATGAGCAGTTCTTC. Amino acids: CASSDFGDRVSNEQFF.

J is TRBJ2-1 and V is TRBV7-2; D is perhaps TRBD2 (7 bases). The V end was cut by 5 bases, the J end by 7 bases, with 18 bases between. The germline CDR1 and CDR2 sequences are SGHTA and FQGNSA. The CDR3 sequence is 15 residues long. CDR3 sequence: CASSPQGLAANEQFF. CDR3 sequence (DNA): TGTGCCAGCAGCCCCCAGGGGCTAGCGGCGAATGAGCAGTTCTTC.

This rearrangement joins TRBV5-4 to TRBJ1-2; D unresolved. V lost 0 bases to trimming and J lost 7 bases, with 10 bases between them. Germline-derived CDR1 and CDR2 are SGHNT and YYREEE (reference sequence). This CDR3 spans 13 amino acids. CDR3 region: CASSLVEGSGYTF. The CDR3, as DNA: TGTGCCAGCAGCTTGGTGGAGGGATCTGGCTACACCTTC. Full variable domain (rest looked up from reference TRBV5-4 and TRBJ1-2): ETGVTQSPTHLIKTRGQQVTLRCSSQSGHNTVSWYQQALGQGPQFIFQYYREEENGRGNFPPRFSGLQFPNYSSELNVNALELDDSALYLCASSLVEGSGYTFGSGTRLTVV.

This clone was recorded a few times. The V and J genes are TRBV28 and TRBJ2-5; D might be TRBD1 (5 bases). Germline assignment: CDR1 MDHEN and CDR2 SYDVKM. This CDR3 is built from 13 residues. Trimming left V 3 bases short and J 4 bases short, with 9 bases between. CDR3 loop: CASSLGRVETQYF. DNA for the CDR3: TGTGCCAGCAGTTTGGGCAGGGTAGAGACCCAGTACTTC.

V and J are TRBV28 and TRBJ2-1; 7 bases match TRBD1. Trimming at V came to 6 bases and at J to 12 bases, leaving 11 bases not matched to a gene. Germline assignment: CDR1 MDHEN and CDR2 SYDVKM. This CDR3 is 13 amino acids long. The CDR3 here is CASSTGTVDWQFF. CDR3 DNA sequence: TGTGCCAGCAGCACCGGGACAGTGGATTGGCAGTTCTTC.

The chain links TRBV19 to TRBJ2-1; 12 nucleotides match TRBD2. The germline CDR1 and CDR2 sequences are LNHDA and SQIVND (reference sequence). Germline trimming cut 4 bases from V and 7 bases from J; bases unmatched to any gene: 11. There are 17 residues in the CDR3. The CDR3 loop reads CASSKLQTSGGSNEQFF. CDR3 bases: TGTGCCAGTAGTAAACTCCAGACTAGCGGGGGATCAAATGAGCAGTTCTTC.

CDR3 loop: CASSIDVRGQPQHF. The CDR3 DNA follows: TGTGCCAGTAGTATAGACGTCAGGGGTCAGCCCCAGCATTTT. This chain connects TRBV19 to TRBJ1-5; tentatively, D is TRBD1 (6 bases). The CDR3 length is 14 residues. The V and J ends lost 0 bases and 6 bases respectively, with 9 bases between them. CDR1 and CDR2 (germline): LNHDA, SQIVND (reference sequence).

The V and J genes are TRBV19 and TRBJ2-6; the D gene is possibly TRBD2 (5 bases). V dropped 8 bases and J dropped 0 bases, with 17 bases sitting between them. This CDR3 contains 17 residues. Germline CDR1 reads LNHDA; CDR2 reads SQIVND (reference sequence). The CDR3 sequence: CASAGLAGSSGANVLTF. In DNA, the CDR3 is TGTGCCAGTGCCGGGCTAGCAGGTAGCTCTGGGGCCAACGTCCTGACTTTC.

The V call is TRBV6-4, the J call TRBJ2-2; TRBD2 might be the D (5 bases). The germline V gene has CDR1 MRHNA and CDR2 SNTAGT. The CDR3 length is 12 residues. V was cut by 9 bases and J by 4 bases, with 9 bases left in between. The CDR3 here is CASLASTGELFF. DNA of the CDR3: TGTGCCAGTCTAGCAAGCACCGGGGAGCTGTTTTTT.

The CDR3 region is CASAEPLAFNEETQYF. As DNA, the CDR3 is TGTGCCAGCGCCGAACCTCTAGCATTCAACGAGGAGACCCAGTACTTC. The chain carries TRBV6-4 and TRBJ2-5, with D possibly being TRBD2 (5 bases). The CDR3 is 16 amino acids. V was shortened by 8 bases and J by 5 bases, with 24 bases between the two germline ends. In germline, CDR1 is MRHNA, CDR2 SNTAGT.

The J gene is TRBJ2-2, the V gene TRBV6-5; TRBD1 agrees at 8 bases. The CDR3 has 15 residues. Germline assignment: CDR1 MNHEY and CDR2 SVGAGI. The J segment lost 6 bases and the V segment lost 5 bases, leaving 8 bases of the junction unmatched. CDR3 amino acids: CASSNRRTGSGELFF. DNA of the CDR3: TGTGCCAGCAGTAACCGTCGGACAGGGTCCGGGGAGCTGTTTTTT.

This clone came up a few times. The chain links TRBV28 to TRBJ1-2, with TRBD1 as a possible D gene (6 bases). Germline V gives CDR1 MDHEN, CDR2 SYDVKM. This CDR3 has 12 amino acids. V was pared by 11 bases and J by 1 base, with 11 bases between. The CDR3 DNA reads TGTGCCGGATACAGGGATAACTATGGCTACACCTTC. Translated: CAGYRDNYGYTF.

The rearrangement links TRBV19 to TRBJ1-2; TRBD1 agrees at 12 bases. The CDR3 spans 15 residues. Per germline, CDR1 LNHDA and CDR2 SQIVND (reference sequence). J gave up 8 bases and V 5 bases, and 9 bases lay outside the gene matches. The chain's CDR3 is CASSPRDRGLSGYTF. For the CDR3, the DNA is TGTGCCAGTAGTCCCCGGGACAGGGGGCTTAGCGGCTACACCTTC. The entire variable domain, with the rest obtained from reference TRBV19 and TRBJ1-2, is as follows: DGGITQSPKYLFRKEGQNVTLSCEQNLNHDAMYWYRQDPGQGLRLIYYSQIVNDFQKGDIAEGYSVSREKKESFPLTVTSAQKNPTAFYLCASSPRDRGLSGYTFGSGTRLTVV.

V is TRBV28 and J is TRBJ2-3; weak D call: TRBD1 (6 bases). The germline V gene has CDR1 MDHEN and CDR2 SYDVKM. V lost 5 bases to trimming and J lost 2 bases, with 11 bases between them. The CDR3 sequence is 14 residues long. Here the CDR3 reads CASSHRQATDTQYF. As DNA, the CDR3 is TGTGCCAGCAGTCATCGACAGGCCACAGATACGCAGTATTTT.

The J gene is TRBJ1-5, the V gene TRBV7-9; D unresolved. The V gene lost 5 bases and the J gene lost 5 bases, with 10 bases spanning the gap. The CDR3 consists of 13 residues. From germline, CDR1 is SEHNR and CDR2 FQNEAQ (reference sequence). The CDR3 nucleotides are TGTGCCAGCAGCCTCCGAGGTGATCAGCCCCAGCATTTT. Translated: CASSLRGDQPQHF.

The V call is TRBV10-2, the J call TRBJ1-5; D is possibly TRBD1 (5 bases). Trimming left V 7 bases short and J 3 bases short, with 10 bases between. Germline V gene sequence: CDR1 WSHSY, CDR2 SAAADI. CDR3 size: 13 residues. The CDR3 bases are TGCGCCAGCAAATCAGGGTCCAATCAGCCCCAGCATTTT. Its protein product is CASKSGSNQPQHF.

This clone was seen only once. The chain links TRBV5-1 to TRBJ2-2, with 13 bases lining up with TRBD2. CDR1 and CDR2 (germline): SGHRS, YFSETQ. The junction had 4 bases not matched to a gene; V was cut back by 6 bases and J by 5 bases. The CDR3 is made up of 15 amino acids. DNA of the CDR3: TGCGCCAGCACCACTAGCGGGGGGGCGACCGGGGAGCTGTTTTTT. Protein: CASTTSGGATGELFF.

The V and J genes are TRBV19 and TRBJ1-3; TRBD1 matches at 7 bases. The germline gives CDR1 LNHDA, CDR2 SQIVND (reference sequence). The CDR3 totals 14 residues. V shed 3 bases and J 8 bases; nucleotides not matched to a gene: 7. The CDR3 nucleotides read TGTGCCAGTAGTATGAGGGGGCCGGCAGACACCATATATTTT. Its protein product is CASSMRGPADTIYF.

This chain joins TRBV7-2 and TRBJ2-1; 8 nucleotides agree with TRBD2. V gave up 5 bases and J gave up 3 bases; unmatched junction bases: 9. The CDR3 runs 16 residues. Per the germline V gene, CDR1 is SGHTA and CDR2 is FQGNSA. CDR3 nucleotide sequence: TGTGCCAGCAGCCGGAGTGGGCTAGCGGGCTACAATGAGCAGTTCTTC. Its protein product is CASSRSGLAGYNEQFF. The whole variable domain, remainder taken from reference TRBV7-2 and TRBJ2-1, is GAGVSQSPSNKVTEKGKDVELRCDPISGHTALYWYRQSLGQGLEFLIYFQGNSAPDKSGLPSDRFSAERTGGSVSTLTIQRTQQEDSAVYLCASSRSGLAGYNEQFFGPGTRLTVL.

This CDR3 reads CASGQGVSREQYF. In nucleotides, the CDR3 is TGTGCCAGCGGCCAGGGGGTGTCTCGTGAGCAGTACTTC. The chain uses TRBV19 and TRBJ2-7; 7 bases are a match to TRBD1. After removal of 9 bases from V and 7 bases from J, the junction contained 12 bases not matched to a gene. This CDR3 is built from 13 residues. Germline V gene data show CDR1 as LNHDA and CDR2 as SQIVND (reference sequence).

CDR3 nucleotide sequence: TGTGCCACCTCTGGCGGGGGTGGAACAGATACGCAGTATTTT. This translates into CATSGGGGTDTQYF. V and J are TRBV6-5 and TRBJ2-3; 7 bases match TRBD2. Per the germline V gene, CDR1 is MNHEY and CDR2 is SVGAGI. The V gene end was trimmed by 10 bases and the J gene end by 3 bases; junction bases not matched to a gene: 10. CDR3 length: 14 amino acids.

The V and J genes are TRBV5-4 and TRBJ1-4; tentatively, D is TRBD1 (5 bases). The CDR3 contains 16 residues. CDR1 SGHNT and CDR2 YYREEE come from the germline V gene (reference sequence). V was clipped by 0 bases and J by 6 bases, with 15 bases between them. The CDR3 region has the DNA TGTGCCAGCAGCTTGGGGGGGGGAGAGCCGCATGAAAAACTGTTTTTT. Translated, it gives CASSLGGGEPHEKLFF.

This clone has only a few counts. The genes are TRBV28 and TRBJ2-5, with D perhaps matching TRBD1 (6 bases). V was cut by 5 bases and J by 0 bases, with 19 bases left in between. Germline values: CDR1 MDHEN, CDR2 SYDVKM. The CDR3 spans 17 residues. The CDR3 protein is CASSSLLQGADQETQYF. CDR3 DNA: TGTGCCAGCAGTAGCCTCTTACAGGGAGCGGACCAAGAGACCCAGTACTTC.

The rearrangement joins TRBV6-5 to TRBJ1-4; D gene uncertain. This CDR3 region has 14 residues. Germline V gene data show CDR1 as MNHEY and CDR2 as SVGAGI. The V and J ends lost 6 bases and 2 bases respectively, with 10 bases between them. CDR3 nucleotides: TGTGCCAGCAGCCCGTCCCGGACTAATGAAAAACTGTTTTTT. Its translation is CASSPSRTNEKLFF.

The rearrangement uses TRBV10-3 and TRBJ1-6; TRBD1 matches at 9 bases. The CDR3 length is 17 residues. V gave up 5 bases and J gave up 0 bases; unmatched junction bases: 5. CDR1 is ENHRY and CDR2 is SYGVKD in the germline V gene. CDR3 loop: CAISTGTGSSYNSPLHF. The DNA for the CDR3 is TGTGCCATCAGTACCGGGACAGGGAGCTCCTATAATTCACCCCTCCACTTT.

Written as DNA, the CDR3 is TGTGCCAGCACGCCCGACAGGGCGGCGAGCAATCAGCCCCAGCATTTT. Amino acids: CASTPDRAASNQPQHF. This chain uses TRBV28 with TRBJ1-5; 7 nucleotides match TRBD1. J gave up 1 base and V 7 bases, and 10 bases lay outside the gene matches. CDR1 and CDR2 from the germline V gene are MDHEN and SYDVKM. This CDR3 is built from 16 residues.

The chain employs TRBV27 and TRBJ1-1; 9 nucleotides line up with TRBD1. Germline CDR1 reads MNHEY; CDR2 reads SMNVEV (reference sequence). The CDR3 consists of 14 residues. Trimming at V came to 6 bases and at J to 0 bases, leaving 2 bases not matched to a gene. CDR3 coding DNA: TGTGCCAGCAGGAGGACAGGGGTGAACACTGAAGCTTTCTTT. Protein sequence: CASRRTGVNTEAFF.